This T cell receptor (beta chain) derives from a study of OX40 agonist ivuxolimab in advanced cancers. Study summary: A history of anti-PD-1, anti-PD-L1 or anti-CTLA-4 therapy was acceptable, and over 35% had some.

The trim removed 1 base at V and 2 bases at J, leaving 5 bases unmatched. The CDR3 runs 15 residues. Looked up from germline, CDR1 is LNHDA and CDR2 is SQIVND (reference sequence). Sequencing used immunoSEQ multiplex PCR; TCRdb keeps in-frame clones, though not all of them. The repertoire includes about 73,000 clones, approximately 90% of them detected once, and approximately 9.9% sits in the top ten. The gene calls are TRBV19 and TRBJ2-7, with 7 bases fitting TRBD1. This clonotype was sampled from an adult with an advanced solid tumor such as melanoma, head and neck, liver or kidney cancer. The specimen was CD4+ or CD8+ T cells sorted from blood, collected in a trial of the OX40 agonist ivuxolimab. DNA for the CDR3: TGTGCCAGTAGTATAGGTCTCGGACAGGCCTACGAGCAGTACTTC. It codes for CASSIGLGQAYEQYF.